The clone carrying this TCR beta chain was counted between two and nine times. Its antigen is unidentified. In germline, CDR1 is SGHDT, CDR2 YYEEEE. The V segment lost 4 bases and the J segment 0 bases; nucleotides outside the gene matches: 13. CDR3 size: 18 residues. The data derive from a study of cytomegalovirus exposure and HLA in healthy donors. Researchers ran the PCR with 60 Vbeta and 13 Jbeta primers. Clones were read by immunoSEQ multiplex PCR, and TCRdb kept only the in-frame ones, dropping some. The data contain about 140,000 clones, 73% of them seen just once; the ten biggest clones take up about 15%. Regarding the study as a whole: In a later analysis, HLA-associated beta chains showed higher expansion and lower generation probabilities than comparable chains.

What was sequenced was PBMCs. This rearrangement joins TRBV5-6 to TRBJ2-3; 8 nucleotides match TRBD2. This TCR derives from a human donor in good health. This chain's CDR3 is CASSSLAFGGASTDTQYF. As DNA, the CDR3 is TGTGCCAGCAGCAGCCTGGCATTCGGGGGGGCTAGCACAGATACGCAGTATTTT.